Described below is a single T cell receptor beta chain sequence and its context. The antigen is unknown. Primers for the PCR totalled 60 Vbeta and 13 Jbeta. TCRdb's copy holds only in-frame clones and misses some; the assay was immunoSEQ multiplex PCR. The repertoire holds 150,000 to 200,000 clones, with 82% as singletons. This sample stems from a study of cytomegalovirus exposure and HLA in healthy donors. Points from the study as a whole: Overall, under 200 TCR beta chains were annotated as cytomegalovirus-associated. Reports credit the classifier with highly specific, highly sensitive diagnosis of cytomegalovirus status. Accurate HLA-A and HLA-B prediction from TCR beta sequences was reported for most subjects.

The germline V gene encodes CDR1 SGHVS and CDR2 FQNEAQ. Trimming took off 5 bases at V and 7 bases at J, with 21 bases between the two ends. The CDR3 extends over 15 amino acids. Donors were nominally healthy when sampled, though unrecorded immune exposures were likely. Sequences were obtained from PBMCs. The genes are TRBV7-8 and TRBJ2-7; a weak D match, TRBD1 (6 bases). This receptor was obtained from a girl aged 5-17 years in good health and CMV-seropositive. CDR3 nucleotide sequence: TGTGCCAGCAGCCCCCGAGGACAGCTGCTTCGGGAGCAGTACTTC. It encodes CASSPRGQLLREQYF.